This TCR beta chain originates from a study of blood T cell repertoires in COVID-19. Study-level background: From the United States, Italy and Spain came samples of acute and convalescent COVID-19.

Libraries were prepared by immunoSEQ multiplex PCR; TCRdb keeps only in-frame clonotypes and omits some of them. The sample records about 87,000 clones, over 80% being singletons. This CDR3 region has 14 residues. Germline CDR1 reads LGHDT; CDR2 reads YNNKEL (reference sequence). The V and J ends lost 8 bases and 3 bases respectively, with 16 bases between them. The chain recombines TRBV3-1 (or the pseudogene TRBV3-2) with TRBJ1-2; D may be TRBD1 (6 bases). The sample was peripheral blood. The source is a woman of 80 years or more with active or convalescent COVID-19. CDR3 protein: CASFGGGAYYGYTF. The CDR3 DNA is TGTGCCAGCTTCGGCGGGGGCGCGTACTATGGCTACACCTTC.